This T cell receptor (beta chain) was captured by sequencing in a study of T cell responses to AZD1222 COVID-19 vaccine. TCRdb's copy holds only in-frame clones and misses some; the assay was immunoSEQ multiplex PCR. The sample has 140,000 or so clones, about 93% seen once. V lost 7 bases and J 0 bases, leaving 22 bases between the germline ends. The germline CDR1 and CDR2 sequences are ENHRY and SYGVKD. This CDR3 has 18 amino acids. Pooling was applied to second doses at about 4 or about 12 weeks. The chain has TRBV10-3 and TRBJ2-1; the D gene is possibly TRBD2 (6 bases). Sample: peripheral blood, taken 28 days after the second AZD1222 dose. The sequence was obtained from an adult who received the AZD1222 COVID-19 vaccine. The CDR3 reads CAIMPYGGAGSSYNEQFF. In DNA, the CDR3 is TGTGCCATCATGCCTTACGGAGGGGCAGGGAGCTCCTACAATGAGCAGTTCTTC.